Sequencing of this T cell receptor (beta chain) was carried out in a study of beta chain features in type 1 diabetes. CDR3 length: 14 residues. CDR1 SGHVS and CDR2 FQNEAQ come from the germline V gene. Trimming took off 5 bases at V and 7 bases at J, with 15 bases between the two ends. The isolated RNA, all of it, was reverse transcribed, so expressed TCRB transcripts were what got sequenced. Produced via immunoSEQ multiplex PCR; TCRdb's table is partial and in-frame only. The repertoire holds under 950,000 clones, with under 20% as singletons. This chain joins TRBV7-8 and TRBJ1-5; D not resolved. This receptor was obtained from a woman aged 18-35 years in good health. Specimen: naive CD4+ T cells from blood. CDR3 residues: CASSVDGEGQPQHF. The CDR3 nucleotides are TGTGCCAGCAGCGTCGACGGGGAGGGCCAGCCCCAGCATTTT.